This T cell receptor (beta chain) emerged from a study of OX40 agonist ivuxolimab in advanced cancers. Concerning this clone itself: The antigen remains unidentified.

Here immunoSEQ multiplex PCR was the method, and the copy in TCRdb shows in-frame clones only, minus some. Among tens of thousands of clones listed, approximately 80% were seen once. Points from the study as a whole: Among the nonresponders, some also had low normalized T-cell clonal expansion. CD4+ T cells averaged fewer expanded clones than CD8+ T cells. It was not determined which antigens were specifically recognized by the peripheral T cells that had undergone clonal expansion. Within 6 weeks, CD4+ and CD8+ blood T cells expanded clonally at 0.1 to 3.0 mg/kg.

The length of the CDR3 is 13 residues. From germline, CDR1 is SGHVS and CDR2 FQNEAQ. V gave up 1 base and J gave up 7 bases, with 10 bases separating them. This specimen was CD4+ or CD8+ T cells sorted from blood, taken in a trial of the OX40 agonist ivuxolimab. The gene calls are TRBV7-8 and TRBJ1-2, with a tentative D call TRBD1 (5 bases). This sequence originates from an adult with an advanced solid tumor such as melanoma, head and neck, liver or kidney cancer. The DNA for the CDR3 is TGTGCCAGCAGCTTAGAGGGGCGGGGTGGCTACACCTTC. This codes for CASSLEGRGGYTF.